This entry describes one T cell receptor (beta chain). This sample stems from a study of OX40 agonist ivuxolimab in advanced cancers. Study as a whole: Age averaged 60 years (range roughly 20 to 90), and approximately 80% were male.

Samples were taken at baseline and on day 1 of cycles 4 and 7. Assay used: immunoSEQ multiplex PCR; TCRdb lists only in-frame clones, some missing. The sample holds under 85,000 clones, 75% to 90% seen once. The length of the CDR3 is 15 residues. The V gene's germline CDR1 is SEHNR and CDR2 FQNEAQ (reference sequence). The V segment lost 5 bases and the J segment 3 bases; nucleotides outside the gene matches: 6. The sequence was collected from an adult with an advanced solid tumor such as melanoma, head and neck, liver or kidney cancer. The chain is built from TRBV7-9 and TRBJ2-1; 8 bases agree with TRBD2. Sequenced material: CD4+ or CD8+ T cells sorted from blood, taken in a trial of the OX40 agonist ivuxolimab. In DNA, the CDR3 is TGTGCCAGCAGCCCCGAACTAGCGGACTACAATGAGCAGTTCTTC. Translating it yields CASSPELADYNEQFF.